One and the same sample provided the 27 T cell receptor beta chains below, sequenced in a study of graft-versus-host responses after intestinal transplantation. This table comes from immunoSEQ multiplex PCR, and its TCRdb copy is limited to in-frame clones, with some not included. The table includes 13,000 to 15,000 clones, roughly two fifths detected once. Around 200,000 CFSE-labeled responder cells were plated with around 200,000 irradiated, violet-dye-labeled stimulator cells. Specimen: alloreactive CD8+ T cells from a mixed lymphocyte reaction culture, collected before intestinal transplant. The subset: CFSE-low proliferating T cells sorted from roughly six-day pre-transplant mixed lymphocyte reaction (GvH or HvG direction). Receptors originate from a human patient who received an intestinal transplant.

The chain is built from TRBV6-5 and TRBJ1-1; the D is unclear. The length of the CDR3 is 14 residues. V lost 6 bases and J 3 bases, leaving 14 bases between the germline ends. The V gene's germline CDR1 is MNHEY and CDR2 SVGAGI. The CDR3 bases are TGTGCCAGCAGCCCCGAGGAGACTTACACTGAAGCTTTCTTT. It encodes CASSPEETYTEAFF.

The CDR3 spells CSGGTGDGYEQYF. Here the CDR3 DNA reads TGCAGCGGGGGGACAGGAGACGGCTACGAGCAGTACTTC. The genes are TRBV29-1 and TRBJ2-7; 8 bases fit TRBD1. Germline CDR1 reads SQVTM; CDR2 reads ANQGSEA. The CDR3 has 13 amino acids. V gave up 7 bases and J gave up 3 bases; unmatched junction bases: 8.

This clone appeared a few times. V and J are TRBV6-1 and TRBJ2-7; maybe TRBD2 (6 bases). CDR3 length: 13 amino acids. Germline CDR1 reads MNHNS; CDR2 reads SASEGT. V lost 5 bases to trimming and J lost 2 bases, with 10 bases between them. The CDR3 here is CASSRRAPYEQYF. In DNA form, the CDR3 reads TGTGCCAGCAGTCGGAGGGCCCCCTACGAGCAGTACTTC.

This clone was seen a handful of times. The chain links TRBV4-1 to TRBJ1-1; D gene uncertain. Trimming shortened V by 1 base and J by 1 base, and 7 bases separated the two germline ends. This CDR3 has 14 residues. Germline V CDR1 and CDR2: MGHRA, YSYEKL. CDR3 bases: TGCGCCAGCAGCCAAGTCGGAGCGAACACTGAAGCTTTCTTT. Protein product: CASSQVGANTEAFF.

The chain combines TRBV27 with TRBJ2-7; a possible D gene is TRBD1 (5 bases). Germline CDR1 reads MNHEY; CDR2 reads SMNVEV (reference sequence). Trimming pared 4 bases from V and 1 base from J, leaving 8 bases between. The CDR3 runs 13 residues. For the CDR3, the DNA is TGTGCCAGCAGTTATCAGGGTTCCTACGAGCAGTACTTC. Its protein product is CASSYQGSYEQYF.

The J gene is TRBJ2-3, the V gene TRBV23-1; weak D call: TRBD2 (6 bases). TRBV23-1 falls under the ORF class, with uncertain function. V lost 7 bases and J lost 0, with 20 bases in between. The CDR3 contains 17 residues. CDR3 bases: TGCGCCAGCACCTCCTGCCTTCGGGGGACTAGCACAGATACGCAGTATTTT. Its translation: CASTSCLRGTSTDTQYF.

This clone was seen a few times. The chain is built from TRBV4-1 and TRBJ2-7, with TRBD2 matching over 7 bases. Germline V gene sequence: CDR1 MGHRA, CDR2 YSYEKL. The CDR3 runs to 15 residues. V lost 1 base and J lost 4; bases outside the gene matches: 7. The CDR3 loop is CASSQAAGSAYEQYF. CDR3 coding DNA: TGCGCCAGCAGCCAAGCAGCGGGAAGCGCTTACGAGCAGTACTTC.

The genes are TRBV7-9 and TRBJ1-1, with 8 bases aligning to TRBD1. The junction had 7 bases not matched to a gene; V was cut back by 4 bases and J by 0 bases. The germline gives CDR1 SEHNR, CDR2 FQNEAQ (reference sequence). The CDR3 extends over 16 amino acids. The CDR3: CASSSGTGFMNTEAFF. The CDR3 coding sequence is TGTGCCAGCAGCTCCGGGACAGGCTTCATGAACACTGAAGCTTTCTTT.

The chain couples TRBV7-8 to TRBJ2-7, with TRBD1 matching over 8 bases. There are 13 residues in the CDR3. The V gene end was trimmed by 1 base and the J gene end by 6 bases; junction bases not matched to a gene: 2. The germline V gene encodes CDR1 SGHVS and CDR2 FQNEAQ. This CDR3 reads CASSLGTGGEQYF. Written as DNA, the CDR3 is TGTGCCAGCAGCTTAGGAACAGGGGGCGAGCAGTACTTC.

The chain carries TRBV7-9 and TRBJ2-1; unclear D gene. The CDR3 has 15 amino acids. The ends were cut back, 3 bases at V and 3 bases at J, with 12 bases in the middle. Germline CDR1 SEHNR, CDR2 FQNEAQ (reference sequence). This CDR3 reads CASSLRQSLYNEQFF. The DNA of the CDR3 is TGTGCCAGCAGCTTGAGGCAGAGCCTCTACAATGAGCAGTTCTTC.

The chain links TRBV2 to TRBJ2-7; 7 positions match TRBD1. The length of the CDR3 is 14 residues. CDR1 is SNHLY, CDR2 FYNNEI, per germline. With V trimmed by 6 bases and J by 4 bases, 9 bases remained unmatched. The CDR3 loop reads CASRKPGTEYEQYF. CDR3 bases: TGTGCCAGCAGAAAACCCGGGACAGAGTACGAGCAGTACTTC.

The gene calls are TRBV9 and TRBJ2-5; the D gene is possibly TRBD2 (7 bases). Germline CDR1 reads SGDLS; CDR2 reads YYNGEE. V lost 4 bases and J 5 bases, leaving 21 bases between the germline ends. The CDR3 length is 16 residues. The CDR3 loop reads CASSPLGGAPGETQYF. CDR3 in DNA: TGTGCCAGCAGCCCCCTGGGGGGGGCCCCGGGGGAGACCCAGTACTTC.

This clone appeared a few times. The chain links TRBV4-1 to TRBJ2-7; 10 nucleotides agree with TRBD2. V lost 0 bases, J lost 4 bases, and 3 bases stayed unmatched. The CDR3 is 15 amino acids. Germline CDR1 is MGHRA and CDR2 is YSYEKL. The DNA of the CDR3 is TGCGCCAGCAGCCAAGAGACTAGCGGGCTTTACGAGCAGTACTTC. This encodes CASSQETSGLYEQYF.

The chain's CDR3 is CASSSRQSLISGANVLTF. In DNA, the CDR3 is TGTGCCAGCTCCTCGAGACAGAGTCTCATCTCTGGGGCCAACGTCCTGACTTTC. The chain carries TRBV18 and TRBJ2-6, with a tentative D call TRBD1 (5 bases). This CDR3 spans 18 amino acids. CDR1 and CDR2 (germline): KGHSH, LQKENI. The ends were cut back, 6 bases at V and 0 bases at J, with 18 bases in the middle.

V and J are TRBV19 and TRBJ2-1; TRBD1 is a possible D gene (6 bases). Trimming pared 1 base from V and 8 bases from J, leaving 15 bases between. The length of the CDR3 is 15 residues. Germline-derived CDR1 and CDR2 are LNHDA and SQIVND (reference sequence). CDR3 in amino acids: CASSIGNTGWDEQFF. CDR3 DNA: TGTGCCAGTAGTATAGGAAACACAGGGTGGGATGAGCAGTTCTTC.

This clone is judged medium-sized (0.01 to 0.1%). The chain employs TRBV30 and TRBJ2-7; perhaps TRBD2 as D (5 bases). Germline lookup yields CDR1 GTSNPN and CDR2 SVGIG (reference sequence). V lost 0 bases and J 6 bases, leaving 12 bases between the germline ends. The CDR3 totals 13 residues. CDR3 nucleotides: TGTGCCTGGAGTGTACTCGGGGTTGCCGAGCAGTACTTC. Protein product: CAWSVLGVAEQYF.

The gene calls are TRBV19 and TRBJ2-3; D uncertain. The CDR3 loop spans 13 amino acids. CDR1 is LNHDA and CDR2 is SQIVND in the germline V gene (reference sequence). Between the trimmed V and J ends, which lost 3 bases and 5 bases, there was a span of 9 bases. CDR3 sequence reads: CASSISGLDTQYF. For the CDR3, the DNA is TGTGCCAGTAGTATTTCTGGCCTAGATACGCAGTATTTT.

The V gene is TRBV27, the J gene TRBJ2-3; D perhaps matches TRBD2 (6 bases). From germline, CDR1 is MNHEY and CDR2 SMNVEV (reference sequence). The CDR3 length is 12 residues. V lost 5 bases, J lost 7 bases, and 10 bases lay in between. CDR3 protein: CASSTGLNTQYF. The DNA of the CDR3 is TGTGCCAGCAGTACGGGACTCAATACGCAGTATTTT.

This clone has just a few counts. The genes are TRBV28 and TRBJ2-1; 8 bases agree with TRBD2. CDR1 and CDR2 (germline): MDHEN, SYDVKM. Trimming at V came to 2 bases and at J to 7 bases, leaving 4 bases not matched to a gene. The CDR3 runs to 14 residues. The CDR3 is CASSLGLAMNEQFF. CDR3 nucleotides: TGTGCCAGCAGTTTAGGACTAGCTATGAATGAGCAGTTCTTC.

This rearrangement joins TRBV27 to TRBJ1-2; a possible D gene is TRBD1 (5 bases). V shed 5 bases and J shed 4 bases, with 20 bases lying between them. The germline CDR1 and CDR2 sequences are MNHEY and SMNVEV (reference sequence). This CDR3 contains 16 residues. CDR3 residues: CASSNSWTGGLYGYTF. The CDR3 bases are TGTGCCAGCAGTAACTCCTGGACGGGGGGACTCTATGGCTACACCTTC.

With regard to this clone: A far larger clone is off by one base, so a read error is likely. The chain uses TRBV4-1 and TRBJ2-2, with a weak D call TRBD1 (6 bases). CDR1 and CDR2 (germline): MGHRA, YSYEKL. The V and J ends lost 1 base and 5 bases respectively, with 14 bases between them. The length of the CDR3 is 16 residues. In DNA, the CDR3 is TGCGCCAGCAGCCAAGGCCGGGACATCCTAACCGGGGAGCTGTTTTTT. Its translation is CASSQGRDILTGELFF.

This chain uses TRBV27 with TRBJ1-1; no firm D call. Trimming removed 9 bases from V and 3 bases from J, with 14 bases in between. The CDR3 has 13 residues. Germline lookup yields CDR1 MNHEY and CDR2 SMNVEV (reference sequence). The CDR3 loop is CASRTWAYTEAFF. The CDR3, as DNA: TGTGCCAGTAGAACATGGGCGTACACTGAAGCTTTCTTT.

This clone counts as medium-sized (0.01 to 0.1%). The rearrangement joins TRBV5-1 to TRBJ2-7; 11 nucleotides align to TRBD1. The CDR3 is 14 amino acids. Germline V lookup: CDR1 SGHRS, CDR2 YFSETQ. The V and J ends lost 3 bases and 3 bases, in that order; junction bases with no gene match: 2. The CDR3 here is CASSWGQGDYEQYF. The DNA for the CDR3 is TGCGCCAGCAGCTGGGGACAGGGGGACTACGAGCAGTACTTC.

This clone appeared a few times. V usage is TRBV28 and J usage is TRBJ2-5; D remains unclear. CDR3 size: 13 residues. CDR1 is MDHEN, CDR2 SYDVKM, per germline. Trimming removed 6 bases at V and 5 bases at J, with 13 bases between. CDR3: CASSRLETETQYF. In DNA, the CDR3 is TGTGCCAGCAGCAGACTGGAGACGGAGACCCAGTACTTC.

This clone was recorded a few times. V gene TRBV7-8 combines with J gene TRBJ2-7, with a weak D call TRBD1 (6 bases). The germline V gene has CDR1 SGHVS and CDR2 FQNEAQ. V was pared by 1 base and J by 3 bases, with 16 bases between. This CDR3 is built from 16 residues. The CDR3 coding sequence is TGTGCCAGCAGCTTAGACAGGGATGGGGATAACTACGAGCAGTACTTC. Its translation: CASSLDRDGDNYEQYF.

The genes are TRBV13 and TRBJ2-5; 9 nucleotides line up with TRBD1. The J call may be in error: the DNA end matches TRBJ2-7 better. This CDR3 has 14 residues. CDR1 is PRHDT, CDR2 FYEKMQ, per germline (reference sequence). CDR3 region: CASSRTGDLHEQYF. CDR3 sequence (DNA): TGTGCCAGCAGCCGGACAGGGGATCTCCACGAGCAGTACTTC.

This clone came up a few times. This chain connects TRBV27 to TRBJ2-7, with 10 bases fitting TRBD1. The CDR3 sequence is 14 residues long. Looked up from germline, CDR1 is MNHEY and CDR2 is SMNVEV (reference sequence). The junction had 2 bases not matched to a gene; V was cut back by 4 bases and J by 2 bases. CDR3 sequence (DNA): TGTGCCAGCAGTTACGGACAGGGGGCCTACGAGCAGTACTTC. Translation gives CASSYGQGAYEQYF.